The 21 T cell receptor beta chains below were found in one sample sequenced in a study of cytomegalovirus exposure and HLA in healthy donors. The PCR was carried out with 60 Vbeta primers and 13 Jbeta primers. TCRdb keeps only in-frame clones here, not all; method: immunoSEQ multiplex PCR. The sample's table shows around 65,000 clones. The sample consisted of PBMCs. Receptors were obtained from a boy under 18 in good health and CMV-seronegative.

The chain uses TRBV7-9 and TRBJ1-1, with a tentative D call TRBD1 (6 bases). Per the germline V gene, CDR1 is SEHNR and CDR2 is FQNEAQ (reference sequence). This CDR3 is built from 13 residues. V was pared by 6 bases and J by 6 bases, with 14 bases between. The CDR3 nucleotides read TGTGCCAGCAGGTACATACAGGGATCTGAAGCTTTCTTT. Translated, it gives CASRYIQGSEAFF.

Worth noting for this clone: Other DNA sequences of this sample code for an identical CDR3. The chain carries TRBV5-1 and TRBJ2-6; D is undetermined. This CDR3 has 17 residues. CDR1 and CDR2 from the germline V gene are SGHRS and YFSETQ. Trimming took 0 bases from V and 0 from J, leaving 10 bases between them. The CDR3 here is CASSLDRVSSGANVLTF. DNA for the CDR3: TGCGCCAGCAGCTTGGACAGAGTAAGCTCTGGGGCCAACGTCCTGACTTTC.

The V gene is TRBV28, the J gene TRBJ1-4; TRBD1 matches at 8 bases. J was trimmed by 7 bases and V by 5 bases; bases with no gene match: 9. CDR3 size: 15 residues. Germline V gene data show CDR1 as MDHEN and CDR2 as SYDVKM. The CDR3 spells CASSAGQGRAEKLFF. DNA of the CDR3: TGTGCCAGCAGTGCCGGACAGGGCAGGGCTGAAAAACTGTTTTTT.

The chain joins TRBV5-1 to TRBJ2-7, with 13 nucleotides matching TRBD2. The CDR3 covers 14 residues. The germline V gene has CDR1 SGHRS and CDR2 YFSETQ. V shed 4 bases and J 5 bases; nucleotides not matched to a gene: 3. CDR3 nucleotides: TGCGCCAGCAGCACCGGGACTAGCGGGAACGAGCAGTACTTC. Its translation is CASSTGTSGNEQYF.

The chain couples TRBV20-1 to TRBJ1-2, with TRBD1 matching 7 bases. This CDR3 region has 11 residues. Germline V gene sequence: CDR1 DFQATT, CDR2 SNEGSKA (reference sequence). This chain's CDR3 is CKTGSEYGYTF. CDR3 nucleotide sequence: TGCAAGACAGGGTCAGAGTATGGCTACACCTTC.

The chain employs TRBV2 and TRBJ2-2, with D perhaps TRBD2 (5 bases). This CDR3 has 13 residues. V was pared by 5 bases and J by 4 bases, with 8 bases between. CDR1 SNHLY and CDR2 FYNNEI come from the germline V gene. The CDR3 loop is CASSLGVTGELFF. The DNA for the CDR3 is TGTGCCAGCAGTCTGGGAGTCACCGGGGAGCTGTTTTTT.

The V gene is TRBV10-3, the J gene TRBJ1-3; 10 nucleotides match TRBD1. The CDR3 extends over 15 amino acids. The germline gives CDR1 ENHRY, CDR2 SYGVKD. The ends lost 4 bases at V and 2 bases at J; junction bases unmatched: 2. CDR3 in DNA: TGTGCCATCAGTGCGACAGGGGGCACTGGAAACACCATATATTTT. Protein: CAISATGGTGNTIYF.

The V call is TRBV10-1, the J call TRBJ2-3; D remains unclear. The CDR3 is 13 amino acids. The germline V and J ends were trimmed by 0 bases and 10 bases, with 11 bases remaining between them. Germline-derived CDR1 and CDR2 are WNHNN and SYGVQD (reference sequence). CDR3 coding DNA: TGCGCCAGCAGTGAGTCGTCAGGTTTGGCGCAGTATTTT. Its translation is CASSESSGLAQYF.

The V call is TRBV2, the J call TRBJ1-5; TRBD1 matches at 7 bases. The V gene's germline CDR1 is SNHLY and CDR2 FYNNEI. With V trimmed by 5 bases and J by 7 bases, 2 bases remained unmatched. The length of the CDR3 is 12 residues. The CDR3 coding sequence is TGTGCCAGCAGTAGGGGGCGCCAGCCCCAGCATTTT. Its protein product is CASSRGRQPQHF.

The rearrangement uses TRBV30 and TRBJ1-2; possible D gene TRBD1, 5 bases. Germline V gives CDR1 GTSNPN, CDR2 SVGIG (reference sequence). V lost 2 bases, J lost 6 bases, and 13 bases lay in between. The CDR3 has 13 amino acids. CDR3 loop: CAWSPGGRDGYTF. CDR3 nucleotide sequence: TGTGCCTGGAGTCCTGGGGGGAGGGATGGCTACACCTTC.

This chain's CDR3 is CASSIGAGGSYEQYF. The CDR3 DNA sequence: TGTGCCAGTAGTATAGGGGCAGGGGGATCCTACGAGCAGTACTTC. The J gene is TRBJ2-7, the V gene TRBV19, with 7 positions matching TRBD1. The CDR3 is 15 residues long. CDR1 is LNHDA and CDR2 is SQIVND in the germline V gene (reference sequence). J gave up 1 base and V 1 base, and 4 bases lay outside the gene matches.

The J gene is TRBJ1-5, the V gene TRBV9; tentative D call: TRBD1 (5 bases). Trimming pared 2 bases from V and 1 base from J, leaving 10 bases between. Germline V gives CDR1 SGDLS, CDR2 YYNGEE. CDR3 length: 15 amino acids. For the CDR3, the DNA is TGTGCCAGCAGCGTTTCGGCAGGGAGCAATCAGCCCCAGCATTTT. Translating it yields CASSVSAGSNQPQHF.

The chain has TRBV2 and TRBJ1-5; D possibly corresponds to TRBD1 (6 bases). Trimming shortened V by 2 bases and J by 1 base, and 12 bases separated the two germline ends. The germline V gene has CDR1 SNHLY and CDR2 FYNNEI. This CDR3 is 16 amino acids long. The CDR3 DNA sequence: TGTGCCAGCAGTGAAAGAGGCAGGGGCAGCAATCAGCCCCAGCATTTT. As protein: CASSERGRGSNQPQHF.

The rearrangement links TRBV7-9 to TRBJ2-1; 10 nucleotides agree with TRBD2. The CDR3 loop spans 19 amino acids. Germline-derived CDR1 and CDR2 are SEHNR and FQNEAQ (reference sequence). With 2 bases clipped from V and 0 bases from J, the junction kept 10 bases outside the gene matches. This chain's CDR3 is CASSLWLSSGRPSYNEQFF. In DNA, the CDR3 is TGTGCCAGCAGCTTATGGTTATCTAGCGGGAGACCCTCCTACAATGAGCAGTTCTTC. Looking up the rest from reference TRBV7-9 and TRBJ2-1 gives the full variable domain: DTGVSQNPRHKITKRGQNVTFRCDPISEHNRLYWYRQTLGQGPEFLTYFQNEAQLEKSRLLSDRFSAERPKGSFSTLEIQRTEQGDSAMYLCASSLWLSSGRPSYNEQFFGPGTRLTVL.

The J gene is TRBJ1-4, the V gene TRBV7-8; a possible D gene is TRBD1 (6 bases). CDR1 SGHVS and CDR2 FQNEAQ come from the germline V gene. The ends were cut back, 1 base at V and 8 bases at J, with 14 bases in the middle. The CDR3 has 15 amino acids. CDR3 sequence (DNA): TGTGCCAGCAGCTTAGAGTCAAAGGGGGGGGAAAAACTGTTTTTT. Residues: CASSLESKGGEKLFF.

Written as DNA, the CDR3 is TGTGCCAGCAGCTTAAAGAGAGCAGGGGGCGGGAACACTGAAGCTTTCTTT. It is translated as CASSLKRAGGGNTEAFF. The V call is TRBV7-2, the J call TRBJ1-1; 8 bases fit TRBD1. CDR3 length: 17 amino acids. Trimming at V came to 2 bases and at J to 1 base, leaving 9 bases not matched to a gene. CDR1 and CDR2 (germline): SGHTA, FQGNSA. Looking up the rest from reference TRBV7-2 and TRBJ1-1 gives the full variable domain: GAGVSQSPSNKVTEKGKDVELRCDPISGHTALYWYRQSLGQGLEFLIYFQGNSAPDKSGLPSDRFSAERTGGSVSTLTIQRTQQEDSAVYLCASSLKRAGGGNTEAFFGQGTRLTVV.

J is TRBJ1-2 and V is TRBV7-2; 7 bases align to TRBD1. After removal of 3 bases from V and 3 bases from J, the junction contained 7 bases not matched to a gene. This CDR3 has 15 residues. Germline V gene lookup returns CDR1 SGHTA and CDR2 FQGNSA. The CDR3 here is CASSLGEGAHYGYTF. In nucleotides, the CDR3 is TGTGCCAGCAGCTTGGGTGAGGGGGCGCACTATGGCTACACCTTC.

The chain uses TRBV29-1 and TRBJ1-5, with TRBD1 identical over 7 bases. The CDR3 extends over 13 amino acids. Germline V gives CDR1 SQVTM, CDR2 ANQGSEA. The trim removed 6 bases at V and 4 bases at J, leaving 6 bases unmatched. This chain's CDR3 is CSVTDRTNQPQHF. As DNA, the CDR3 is TGCAGCGTAACGGACAGGACGAATCAGCCCCAGCATTTT.

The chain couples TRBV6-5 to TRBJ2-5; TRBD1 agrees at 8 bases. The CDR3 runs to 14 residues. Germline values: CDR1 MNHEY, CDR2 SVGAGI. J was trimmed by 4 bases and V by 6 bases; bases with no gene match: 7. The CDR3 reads CASSLGTGRETQYF. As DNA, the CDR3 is TGTGCCAGCAGCCTTGGGACAGGCAGAGAGACCCAGTACTTC.

The DNA for the CDR3 is TGTGCCAGCTCGCCGGGACAGGGCCGCTCCTACGAGCAGTACTTC. It specifies CASSPGQGRSYEQYF. This chain joins TRBV18 and TRBJ2-7, with 9 bases fitting TRBD1. Germline loops: CDR1 KGHSH, CDR2 LQKENI. Unmatched junction bases numbered 6, after V lost 6 bases and J lost 0 bases. There are 15 residues in the CDR3.

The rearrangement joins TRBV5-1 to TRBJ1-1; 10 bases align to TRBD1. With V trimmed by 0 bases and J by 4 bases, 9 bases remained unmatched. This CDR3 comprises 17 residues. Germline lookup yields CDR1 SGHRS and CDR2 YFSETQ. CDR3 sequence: CASSLDLSGQGRTEAFF. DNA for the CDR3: TGCGCCAGCAGCTTGGATCTTTCGGGACAGGGGCGCACTGAAGCTTTCTTT.